This TCR beta chain was captured in a study of blood T cell repertoires in COVID-19. V lost 10 bases and J lost 8, with 14 bases in between. Germline V lookup: CDR1 MNHEY, CDR2 SVGAGI. The CDR3 has 11 amino acids. This table comes from immunoSEQ multiplex PCR, and its TCRdb copy is limited to in-frame clones, with some not included. This sample yields over 450,000 clones, of which roughly 89% are seen a single time; around 0.92% belongs to the top ten. This clone has just one count. Material: peripheral blood. The TCR was taken from a man between 18 and 35 years old with COVID-19, enrolled during active disease. The genes are TRBV6-5 and TRBJ1-2, with D unresolved. CDR3 residues: CATTAGYGYTF. The DNA of the CDR3 is TGTGCCACCACCGCGGGGTACGGCTACACCTTC.